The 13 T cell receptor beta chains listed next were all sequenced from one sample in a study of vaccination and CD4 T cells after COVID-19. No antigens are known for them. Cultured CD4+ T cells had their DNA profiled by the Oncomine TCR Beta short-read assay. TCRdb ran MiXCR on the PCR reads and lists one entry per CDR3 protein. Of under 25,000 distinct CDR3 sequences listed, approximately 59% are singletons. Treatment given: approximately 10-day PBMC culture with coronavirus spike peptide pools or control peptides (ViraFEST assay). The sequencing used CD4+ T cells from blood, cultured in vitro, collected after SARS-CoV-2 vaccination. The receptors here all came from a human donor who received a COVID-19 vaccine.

For the CDR3, the DNA is TGTGCCAGCAGTTTGACGGGCGGGAATCAGCCCCAGCATTTT. Translated, it gives CASSLTGGNQPQHF. This chain connects TRBV12-3 or TRBV12-4 to TRBJ1-5, with D uncertain. This CDR3 contains 14 residues. Trimming pared 3 bases from V and 4 bases from J, leaving 10 bases between.

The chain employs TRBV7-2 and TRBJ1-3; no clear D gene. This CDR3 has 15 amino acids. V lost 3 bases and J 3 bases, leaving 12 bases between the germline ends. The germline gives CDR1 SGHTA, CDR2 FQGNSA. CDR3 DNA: TGTGCCAGCAGCTTGGATTGGGGTAATGGAAACACCATATATTTT. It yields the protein CASSLDWGNGNTIYF.

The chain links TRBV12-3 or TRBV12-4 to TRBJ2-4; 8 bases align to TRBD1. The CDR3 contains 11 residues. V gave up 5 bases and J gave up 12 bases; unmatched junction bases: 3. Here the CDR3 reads CASSTTGDQYF. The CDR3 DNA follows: TGTGCCAGCAGTACGACAGGGGATCAGTACTTC.

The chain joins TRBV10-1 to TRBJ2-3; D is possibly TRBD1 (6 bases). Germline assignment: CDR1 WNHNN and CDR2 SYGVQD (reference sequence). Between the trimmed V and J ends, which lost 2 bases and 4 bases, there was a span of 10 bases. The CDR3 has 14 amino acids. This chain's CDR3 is CASSERTDSDTQYF. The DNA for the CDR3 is TGCGCCAGCAGTGAGAGGACAGATTCAGATACGCAGTATTTT.

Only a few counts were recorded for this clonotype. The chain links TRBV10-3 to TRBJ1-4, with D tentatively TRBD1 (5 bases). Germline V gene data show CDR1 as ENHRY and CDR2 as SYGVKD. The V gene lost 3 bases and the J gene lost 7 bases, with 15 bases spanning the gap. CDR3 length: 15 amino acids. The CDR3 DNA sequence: TGTGCCATCAGTGAAAGGGGTCTGGGTAGTGAAAAACTGTTTTTT. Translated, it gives CAISERGLGSEKLFF.

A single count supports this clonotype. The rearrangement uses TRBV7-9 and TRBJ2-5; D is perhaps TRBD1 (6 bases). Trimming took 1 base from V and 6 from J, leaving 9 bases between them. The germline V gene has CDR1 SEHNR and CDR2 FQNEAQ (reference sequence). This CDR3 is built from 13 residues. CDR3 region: CASSLGQGKTQYF. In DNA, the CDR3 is TGTGCCAGCAGCTTAGGCCAGGGGAAGACCCAGTACTTC.

This chain's CDR3 is CSARAHRGLQYF. The CDR3 DNA follows: TGCAGTGCTAGAGCCCACAGGGGGTTGCAGTACTTC. The V call is TRBV20-1, the J call TRBJ2-7, with 8 nucleotides matching TRBD1. J was trimmed by 9 bases and V by 1 base; bases with no gene match: 5. The CDR3 is 12 amino acids. Germline V gene data show CDR1 as DFQATT and CDR2 as SNEGSKA (reference sequence).

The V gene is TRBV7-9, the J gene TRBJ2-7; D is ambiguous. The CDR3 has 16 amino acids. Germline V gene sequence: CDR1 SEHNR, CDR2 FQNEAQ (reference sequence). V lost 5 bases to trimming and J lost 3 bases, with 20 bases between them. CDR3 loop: CASSGRVKDRHYEQYF. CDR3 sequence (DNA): TGTGCCAGCAGCGGACGGGTTAAAGATCGGCACTACGAGCAGTACTTC.

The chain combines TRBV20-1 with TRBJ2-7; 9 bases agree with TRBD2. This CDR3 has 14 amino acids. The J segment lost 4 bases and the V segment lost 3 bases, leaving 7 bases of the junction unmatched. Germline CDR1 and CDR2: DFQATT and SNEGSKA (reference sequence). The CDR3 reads CSASSSGGKYEQYF. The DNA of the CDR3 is TGCAGTGCTAGTTCCAGCGGGGGGAAATACGAGCAGTACTTC.

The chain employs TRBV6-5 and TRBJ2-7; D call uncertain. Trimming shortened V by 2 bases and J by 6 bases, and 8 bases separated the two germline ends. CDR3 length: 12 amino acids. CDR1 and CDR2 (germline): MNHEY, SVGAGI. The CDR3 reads CASSYRRGEQYF. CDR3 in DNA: TGTGCCAGCAGTTACCGTAGAGGCGAGCAGTACTTC.

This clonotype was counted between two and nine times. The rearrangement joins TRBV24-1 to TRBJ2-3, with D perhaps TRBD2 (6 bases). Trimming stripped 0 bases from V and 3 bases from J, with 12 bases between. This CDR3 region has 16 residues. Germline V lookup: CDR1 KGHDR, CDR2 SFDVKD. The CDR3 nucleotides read TGTGCCACCAGTGATTTGGTCAGGGAGGCAACAGATACGCAGTATTTT. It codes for CATSDLVREATDTQYF.

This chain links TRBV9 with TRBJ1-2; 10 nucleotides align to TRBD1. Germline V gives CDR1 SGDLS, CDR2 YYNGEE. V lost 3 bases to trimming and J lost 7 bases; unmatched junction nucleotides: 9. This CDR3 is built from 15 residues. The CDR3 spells CASSGHVGQGIGYTF. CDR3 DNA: TGTGCCAGCAGCGGCCACGTGGGACAGGGGATTGGCTACACCTTC.

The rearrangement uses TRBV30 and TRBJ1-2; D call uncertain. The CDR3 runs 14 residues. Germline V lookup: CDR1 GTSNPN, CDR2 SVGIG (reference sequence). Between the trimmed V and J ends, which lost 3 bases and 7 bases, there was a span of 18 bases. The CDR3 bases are TGTGCCTGGAGGGTGGTTCGGGAAGGCGGTGGCTACACCTTC. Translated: CAWRVVREGGGYTF.